The entry that follows covers one T cell receptor (beta chain) sequence. What it recognizes is unknown. Individual cDNA molecules were tagged with unique molecular identifiers. From the 5' RACE reads, TCRdb called clonotypes with MiXCR, one entry per CDR3 protein. The sample lists about 67,000 distinct CDR3 sequences, approximately 10% occurring once. These data are taken from a study of early T cells in non-severe SARS-CoV-2 infection. About the research overall: Bulk RNA taken from unsorted whole blood was sequenced, leaving chains unpaired. General study points: Matching with VDJdb favored anti-spike CD8 responses (missing private and CD4 specificities).

Trimming removed 4 bases from V and 4 bases from J, with 17 bases in between. CDR3 size: 15 residues. CDR1 is DFQATT, CDR2 SNEGSKA, per germline (reference sequence). This receptor was obtained from an adult who was a healthcare worker with PCR-confirmed SARS-CoV-2 infection or an uninfected control (not recorded which). Material: whole blood. The V call is TRBV20-1, the J call TRBJ2-1; weak D call: TRBD1 (6 bases). CDR3 sequence reads: CSANRQDESYNEQFF. The CDR3 DNA reads TGCAGTGCTAACAGACAGGATGAATCGTACAATGAGCAGTTCTTC.